The clone carrying this T cell receptor beta chain was counted many times. Its cognate antigen is unknown. The data were obtained in a study of T cell repertoires in cytomegalovirus infection. Looking at the study overall: Signatures in public TCR beta sequences pointed to both CMV infection and matching HLA type.

Overall study results and limits: The cumulative frequency of public TCR beta families distinguished individuals who carried CMV together with the relevant HLA. Dominating the ex vivo response were TCR beta clonotypes that were CMV-specific and HLA-C-restricted.

TCRdb reanalysed the reads using MiXCR and keeps one entry per CDR3 protein. The sample has a few hundred thousand distinct CDR3 sequences, 26% seen once. The receptor was derived from a human donor in good health (CMV status not recorded). Some clones in this sample may be carry-over from other donors' samples. The sequenced sample consisted of PBMCs.

CDR3 DNA: TGTGCCAGCAGTTTAGGGGGGGCGAGAGTAACTGAAGCTTTCTTT. Translation gives CASSLGGARVTEAFF. J is TRBJ1-1 and V is TRBV28; weak D call: TRBD1 (6 bases). V dropped 2 bases and J dropped 5 bases, with 15 bases sitting between them. Germline assignment: CDR1 MDHEN and CDR2 SYDVKM. CDR3 length equals 15 residues.